This TCR beta chain was found in a study of blood T cell repertoires in COVID-19. Study details: Both acute and convalescent COVID-19 samples were obtained from the United States, Italy and Spain. From T cells, B-cell-depleted T cells, or PBMCs came the material, which was cDNA or gDNA.

Recruitment covered about 26 US areas and drew participants whose ages spanned 18 to 89 years. The data were produced by immunoSEQ multiplex PCR, yet TCRdb's version contains in-frame clones alone and is incomplete. Among about 240,000 clones, 75% to 90% were seen once, and the ten largest hold 3.3%. The CDR3 sequence is 18 residues long. With V trimmed by 3 bases and J by 7 bases, 15 bases remained unmatched. From germline, CDR1 is MGHDK and CDR2 SYGVNS. This chain joins TRBV25-1 and TRBJ2-1; TRBD2 agrees at 10 bases. The material sequenced was PBMCs or T cells enriched from blood (not recorded which). The TCR originated in a woman aged 40 to 50 with acute COVID-19. CDR3 bases: TGTGCCAGCAGTGACCAGACTAGCGGGCCCCACCTTGGGAATGAGCAGTTCTTC. It codes for CASSDQTSGPHLGNEQFF.